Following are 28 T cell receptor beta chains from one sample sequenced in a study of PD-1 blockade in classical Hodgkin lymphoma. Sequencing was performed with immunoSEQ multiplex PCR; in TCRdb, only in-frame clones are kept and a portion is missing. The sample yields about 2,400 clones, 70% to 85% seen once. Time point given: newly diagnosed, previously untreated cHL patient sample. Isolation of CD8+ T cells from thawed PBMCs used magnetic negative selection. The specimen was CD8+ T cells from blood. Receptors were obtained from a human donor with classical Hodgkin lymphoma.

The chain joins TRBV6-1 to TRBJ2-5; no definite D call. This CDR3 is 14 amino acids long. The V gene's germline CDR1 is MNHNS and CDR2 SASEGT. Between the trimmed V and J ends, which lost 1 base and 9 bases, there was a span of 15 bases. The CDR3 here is CASSEDLVGLAQYF. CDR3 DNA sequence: TGTGCCAGCAGTGAAGATTTAGTAGGGTTGGCCCAGTACTTC.

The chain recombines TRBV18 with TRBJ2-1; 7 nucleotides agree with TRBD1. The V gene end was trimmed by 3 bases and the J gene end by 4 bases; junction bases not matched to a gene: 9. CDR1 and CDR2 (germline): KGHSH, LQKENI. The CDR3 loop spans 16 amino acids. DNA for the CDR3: TGTGCCAGCTCACCGTCGGGGACAGAGACTTACAATGAGCAGTTCTTC. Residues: CASSPSGTETYNEQFF. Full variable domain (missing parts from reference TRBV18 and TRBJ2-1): NAGVMQNPRHLVRRRGQEARLRCSPMKGHSHVYWYRQLPEEGLKFMVYLQKENIIDESGMPKERFSAEFPKEGPSILRIQQVVRGDSAAYFCASSPSGTETYNEQFFGPGTRLTVL.

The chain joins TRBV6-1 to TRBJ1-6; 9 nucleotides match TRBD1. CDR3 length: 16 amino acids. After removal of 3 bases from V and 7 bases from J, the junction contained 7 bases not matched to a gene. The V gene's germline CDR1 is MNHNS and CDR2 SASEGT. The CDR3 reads CASSETPGTGNSPLHF. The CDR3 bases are TGTGCCAGCAGTGAGACTCCCGGGACAGGGAATTCACCCCTCCACTTT.

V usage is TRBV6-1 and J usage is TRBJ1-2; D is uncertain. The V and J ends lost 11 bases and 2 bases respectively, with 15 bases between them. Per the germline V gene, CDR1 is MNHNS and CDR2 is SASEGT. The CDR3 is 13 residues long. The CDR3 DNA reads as TGTGCCGTGGACCCTCTTGAGAACTATGGCTACACCTTC. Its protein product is CAVDPLENYGYTF.

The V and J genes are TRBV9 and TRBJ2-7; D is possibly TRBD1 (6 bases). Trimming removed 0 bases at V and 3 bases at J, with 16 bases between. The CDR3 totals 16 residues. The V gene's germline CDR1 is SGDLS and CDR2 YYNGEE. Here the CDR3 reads CASSVGSGHQRYEQYF. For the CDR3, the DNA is TGTGCCAGCAGCGTAGGATCGGGACACCAACGCTACGAGCAGTACTTC.

DNA of the CDR3: TGTGCCAGCTCCTCGGGGGGGGACCCTCAGCCCCAGCATTTT. Amino acid sequence: CASSSGGDPQPQHF. J is TRBJ1-5 and V is TRBV6-1; TRBD1 is a possible D gene (5 bases). Trimming removed 8 bases at V and 6 bases at J, with 17 bases between. From germline, CDR1 is MNHNS and CDR2 SASEGT. This CDR3 is built from 14 residues.

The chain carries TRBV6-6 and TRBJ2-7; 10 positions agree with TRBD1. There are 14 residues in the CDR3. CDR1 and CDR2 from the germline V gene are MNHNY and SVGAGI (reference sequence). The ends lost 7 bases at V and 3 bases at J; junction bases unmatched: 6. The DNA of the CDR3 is TGTGCCAGCACGGGACAGGGGATTATCTACGAGCAGTACTTC. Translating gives CASTGQGIIYEQYF.

The CDR3 DNA is TGTGCCAGCGCTGATAGCGGCCAAGAGACCCAGTACTTC. Amino acid sequence: CASADSGQETQYF. V and J are TRBV14 and TRBJ2-5, with D perhaps TRBD2 (6 bases). The CDR3 totals 13 residues. Germline V gene sequence: CDR1 SGHDN, CDR2 FVKESK. The V gene lost 8 bases and the J gene lost 1 base, with 11 bases spanning the gap.

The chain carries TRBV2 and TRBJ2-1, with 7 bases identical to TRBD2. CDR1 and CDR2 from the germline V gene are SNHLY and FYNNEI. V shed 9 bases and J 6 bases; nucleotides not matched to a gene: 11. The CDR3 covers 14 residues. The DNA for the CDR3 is TGTGCCAGTGGTATGGCGGGAGAACTCAATGAGCAGTTCTTC. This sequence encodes CASGMAGELNEQFF.

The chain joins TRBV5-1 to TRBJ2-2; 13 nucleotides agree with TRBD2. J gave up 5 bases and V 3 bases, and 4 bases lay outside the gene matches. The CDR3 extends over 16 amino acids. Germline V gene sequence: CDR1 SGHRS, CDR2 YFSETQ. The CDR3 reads CASSSEGLAGTGELFF. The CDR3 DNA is TGCGCCAGCAGCTCCGAGGGACTAGCGGGAACCGGGGAGCTGTTTTTT.

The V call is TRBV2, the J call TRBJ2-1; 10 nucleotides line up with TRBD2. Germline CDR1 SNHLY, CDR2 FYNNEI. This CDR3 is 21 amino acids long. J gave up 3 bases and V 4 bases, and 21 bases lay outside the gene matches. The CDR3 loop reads CASSVSHHTSPGTSVYNEQFF. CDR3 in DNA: TGTGCCAGCAGTGTTAGCCACCACACCTCTCCCGGGACTAGCGTCTACAATGAGCAGTTCTTC. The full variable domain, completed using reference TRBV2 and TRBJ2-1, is EPEVTQTPSHQVTQMGQEVILRCVPISNHLYFYWYRQILGQKVEFLVSFYNNEISEKSEIFDDQFSVERPDGSNFTLKIRSTKLEDSAMYFCASSVSHHTSPGTSVYNEQFFGPGTRLTVL.

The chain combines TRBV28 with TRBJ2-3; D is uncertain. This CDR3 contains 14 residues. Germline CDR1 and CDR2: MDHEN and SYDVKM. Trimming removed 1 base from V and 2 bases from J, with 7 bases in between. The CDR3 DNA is TGTGCCAGCAGTTTATCCTCCGACACAGATACGCAGTATTTT. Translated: CASSLSSDTDTQYF. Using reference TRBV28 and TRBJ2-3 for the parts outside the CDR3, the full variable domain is DVKVTQSSRYLVKRTGEKVFLECVQDMDHENMFWYRQDPGLGLRLIYFSYDVKMKEKGDIPEGYSVSREKKERFSLILESASTNQTSMYLCASSLSSDTDTQYFGPGTRLTVL.

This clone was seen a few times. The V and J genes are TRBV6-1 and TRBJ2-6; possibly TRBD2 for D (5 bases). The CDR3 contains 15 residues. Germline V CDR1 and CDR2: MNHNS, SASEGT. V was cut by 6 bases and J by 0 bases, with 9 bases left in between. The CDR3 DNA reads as TGTGCCAGCAGCGCCGGGAACTCTGGGGCCAACGTCCTGACTTTC. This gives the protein CASSAGNSGANVLTF.

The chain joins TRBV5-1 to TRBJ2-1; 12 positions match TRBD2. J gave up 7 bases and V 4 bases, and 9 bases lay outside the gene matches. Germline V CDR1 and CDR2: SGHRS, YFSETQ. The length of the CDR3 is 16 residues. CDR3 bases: TGCGCCAGCAGCCCCGGGACTAGCGGGCTCGGTAATGAGCAGTTCTTC. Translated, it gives CASSPGTSGLGNEQFF. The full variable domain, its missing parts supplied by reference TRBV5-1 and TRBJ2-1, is KAGVTQTPRYLIKTRGQQVTLSCSPISGHRSVSWYQQTPGQGLQFLFEYFSETQRNKGNFPGRFSGRQFSNSRSEMNVSTLELGDSALYLCASSPGTSGLGNEQFFGPGTRLTVL.

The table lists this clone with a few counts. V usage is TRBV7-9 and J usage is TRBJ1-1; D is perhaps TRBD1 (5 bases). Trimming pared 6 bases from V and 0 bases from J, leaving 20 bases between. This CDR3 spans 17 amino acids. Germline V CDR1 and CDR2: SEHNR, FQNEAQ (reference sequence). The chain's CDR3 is CASRGRRGEYMNTEAFF. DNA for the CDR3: TGTGCCAGCAGGGGGCGAAGGGGAGAATATATGAACACTGAAGCTTTCTTT.

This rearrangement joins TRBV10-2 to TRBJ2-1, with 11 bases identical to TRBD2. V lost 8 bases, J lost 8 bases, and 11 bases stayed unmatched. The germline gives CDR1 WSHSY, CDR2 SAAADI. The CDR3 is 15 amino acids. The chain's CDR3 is CASGGLAGSGDEQFF. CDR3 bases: TGCGCCAGCGGAGGACTAGCGGGCTCGGGGGATGAGCAGTTCTTC.

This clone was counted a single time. The CDR3 region is CASSRTIWGTVNTEAFF. CDR3 nucleotide sequence: TGTGCCAGCAGTCGCACTATTTGGGGGACGGTTAACACTGAAGCTTTCTTT. V gene TRBV28 combines with J gene TRBJ1-1; possible D gene TRBD1, 5 bases. From germline, CDR1 is MDHEN and CDR2 SYDVKM. V was cut by 5 bases and J by 2 bases, with 21 bases left in between. CDR3 length: 17 amino acids.

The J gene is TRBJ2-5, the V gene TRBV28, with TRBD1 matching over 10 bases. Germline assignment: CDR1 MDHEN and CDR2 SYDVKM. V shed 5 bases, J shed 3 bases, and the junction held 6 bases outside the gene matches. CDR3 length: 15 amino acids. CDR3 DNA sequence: TGTGCCAGCAGTCTCCGGGACAGGGGTAAAGAGACCCAGTACTTC. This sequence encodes CASSLRDRGKETQYF.

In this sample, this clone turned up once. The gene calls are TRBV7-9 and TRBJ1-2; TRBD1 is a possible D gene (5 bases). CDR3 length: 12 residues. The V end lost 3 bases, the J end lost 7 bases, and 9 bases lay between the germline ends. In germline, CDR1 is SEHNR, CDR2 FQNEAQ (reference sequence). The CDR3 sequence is CASSFTGSGYTF. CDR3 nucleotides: TGTGCCAGCAGCTTTACAGGCAGTGGCTACACCTTC.

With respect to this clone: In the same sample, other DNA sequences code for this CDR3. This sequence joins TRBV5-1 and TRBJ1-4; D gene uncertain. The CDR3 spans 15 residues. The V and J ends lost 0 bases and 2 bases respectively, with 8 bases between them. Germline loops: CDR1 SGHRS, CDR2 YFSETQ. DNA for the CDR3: TGCGCCAGCAGCTTGGCGGGGTCGACTAATGAAAAACTGTTTTTT. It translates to CASSLAGSTNEKLFF. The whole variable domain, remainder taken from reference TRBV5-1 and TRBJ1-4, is KAGVTQTPRYLIKTRGQQVTLSCSPISGHRSVSWYQQTPGQGLQFLFEYFSETQRNKGNFPGRFSGRQFSNSRSEMNVSTLELGDSALYLCASSLAGSTNEKLFFGSGTQLSVL.

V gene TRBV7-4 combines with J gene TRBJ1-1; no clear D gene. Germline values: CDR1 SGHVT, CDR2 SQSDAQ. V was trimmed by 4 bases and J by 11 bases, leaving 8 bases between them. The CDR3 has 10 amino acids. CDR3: CASSSEPAFF. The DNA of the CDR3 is TGTGCCAGCAGCTCCGAACCCGCTTTCTTT.

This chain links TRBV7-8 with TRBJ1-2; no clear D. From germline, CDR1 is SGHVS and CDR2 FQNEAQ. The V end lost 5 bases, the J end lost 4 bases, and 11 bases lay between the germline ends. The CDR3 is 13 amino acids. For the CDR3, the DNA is TGTGCCAGCAGCGAGGGTCCCCTCTATGGCTACACCTTC. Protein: CASSEGPLYGYTF.

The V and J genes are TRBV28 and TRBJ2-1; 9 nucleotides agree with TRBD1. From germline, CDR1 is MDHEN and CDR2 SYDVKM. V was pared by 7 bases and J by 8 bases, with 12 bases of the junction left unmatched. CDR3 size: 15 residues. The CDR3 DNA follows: TGTGCCAGCACCGCAGGGACAGGGATTAAAGATGAGCAGTTCTTC. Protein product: CASTAGTGIKDEQFF.

Written as DNA, the CDR3 is TGTGCCAGCAGCTTAGCAGACAGGGAGGCGACCCAGTACTTC. This encodes CASSLADREATQYF. V gene TRBV7-9 combines with J gene TRBJ2-5, with D possibly TRBD1 on 7 matching bases. The CDR3 is made up of 14 amino acids. From germline, CDR1 is SEHNR and CDR2 FQNEAQ (reference sequence). V was cut by 0 bases and J by 7 bases, with 12 bases left in between.

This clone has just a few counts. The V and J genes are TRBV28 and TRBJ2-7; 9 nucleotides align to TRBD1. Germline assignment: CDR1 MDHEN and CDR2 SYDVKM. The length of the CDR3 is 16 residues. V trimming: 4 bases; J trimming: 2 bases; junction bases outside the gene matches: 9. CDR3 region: CASSSLVQGATYEQYF. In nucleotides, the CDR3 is TGTGCCAGCAGTTCGTTGGTACAGGGGGCAACCTACGAGCAGTACTTC.

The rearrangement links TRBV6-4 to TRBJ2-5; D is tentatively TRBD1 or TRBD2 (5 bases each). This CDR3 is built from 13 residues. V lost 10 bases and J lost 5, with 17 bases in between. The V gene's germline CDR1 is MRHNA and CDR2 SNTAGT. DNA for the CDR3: TGTGCCAATGACAGTGGGGGAGCGGAGACCCAGTACTTC. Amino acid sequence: CANDSGGAETQYF.

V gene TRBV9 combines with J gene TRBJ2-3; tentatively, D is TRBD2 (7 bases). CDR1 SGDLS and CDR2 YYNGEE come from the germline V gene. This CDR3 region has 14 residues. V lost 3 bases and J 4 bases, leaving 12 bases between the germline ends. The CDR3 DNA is TGTGCCAGCAGCGCCGGCGGGGGCCCAGATACGCAGTATTTT. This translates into CASSAGGGPDTQYF.

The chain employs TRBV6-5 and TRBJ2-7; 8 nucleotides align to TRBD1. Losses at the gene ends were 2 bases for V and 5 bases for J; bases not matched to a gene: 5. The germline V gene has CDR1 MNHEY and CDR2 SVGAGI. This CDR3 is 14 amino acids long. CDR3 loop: CASSYGQTGDEQYF. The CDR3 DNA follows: TGTGCCAGCAGTTACGGACAGACAGGGGACGAGCAGTACTTC.